Below are 32 T cell receptor beta chains sequenced from a single sample in a study of blood T cell repertoires in COVID-19. Sequenced by immunoSEQ multiplex PCR; TCRdb stores in-frame clones only, minus some. The table shows nearly 35,000 clones, with about 90% occurring only once. What was sequenced was peripheral blood. These receptors came from a human donor in a cohort sampled during active COVID-19.

This chain connects TRBV4-3 to TRBJ2-2, with D perhaps TRBD1 (6 bases). Trimming removed 0 bases from V and 8 bases from J, with 13 bases in between. The germline CDR1 and CDR2 sequences are LGHNA and YSLEER. The CDR3 totals 15 residues. The CDR3 here is CASSQDPQGRGELFF. The CDR3 DNA reads TGCGCCAGCAGCCAAGATCCGCAGGGGCGTGGGGAGCTGTTTTTT.

The chain employs TRBV18 and TRBJ2-7; D is possibly TRBD2 (7 bases). Germline assignment: CDR1 KGHSH and CDR2 LQKENI. The CDR3 has 16 residues. V was pared by 3 bases and J by 6 bases, with 21 bases between. This CDR3 reads CASSPPSGGLTIEQYF. The DNA for the CDR3 is TGTGCCAGCTCACCTCCGTCGGGGGGCCTTACTATCGAGCAGTACTTC.

This chain connects TRBV7-2 to TRBJ2-7; D is perhaps TRBD2 (6 bases). CDR3 length equals 13 residues. Germline loops: CDR1 SGHTA, CDR2 FQGNSA. Trimming took 3 bases from V and 3 from J, leaving 9 bases between them. CDR3 coding DNA: TGTGCCAGCAGCTTTTGGGGGGACTACGAGCAGTACTTC. Translation gives CASSFWGDYEQYF.

V usage is TRBV9 and J usage is TRBJ2-2, with D possibly being TRBD2 (6 bases). V dropped 0 bases and J dropped 0 bases, with 6 bases sitting between them. Per the germline V gene, CDR1 is SGDLS and CDR2 is YYNGEE. The CDR3 totals 15 residues. The CDR3 DNA is TGTGCCAGCAGCGTAGGCGGGGCGAACACCGGGGAGCTGTTTTTT. Protein product: CASSVGGANTGELFF. Full variable domain (remainder filled in from reference TRBV9 and TRBJ2-2): DSGVTQTPKHLITATGQRVTLRCSPRSGDLSVYWYQQSLDQGLQFLIQYYNGEERAKGNILERFSAQQFPDLHSELNLSSLELGDSALYFCASSVGGANTGELFFGEGSRLTVL.

J is TRBJ2-5 and V is TRBV4-3, with a possible D match to TRBD1 (6 bases). V lost 0 bases and J lost 7, with 12 bases in between. The CDR3 is 14 amino acids. Germline assignment: CDR1 LGHNA and CDR2 YSLEER. The CDR3 loop is CASSQDPGVVTQYF. The DNA for the CDR3 is TGCGCCAGCAGCCAAGATCCAGGGGTAGTGACCCAGTACTTC.

The CDR3 region has the DNA TGTGCCAGTAGTATGCGGGGGACCGAGACCCAGTACTTC. This gives the protein CASSMRGTETQYF. This chain connects TRBV19 to TRBJ2-5; 7 bases align to TRBD2. Trimming cost V 3 bases and J 5 bases; bases outside gene matches: 3. The CDR3 sequence is 13 residues long. Germline V gives CDR1 LNHDA, CDR2 SQIVND (reference sequence).

This clone was seen only a few times. V and J are TRBV2 and TRBJ1-5; 7 positions agree with TRBD1. The germline V gene has CDR1 SNHLY and CDR2 FYNNEI. CDR3 length equals 17 residues. V dropped 6 bases and J dropped 2; count of bases not matched to a gene: 13. The CDR3 bases are TGTGCCAGCAGACCCGGACAGGTAGTTGGAGGCAATCAGCCCCAGCATTTT. Its translation: CASRPGQVVGGNQPQHF.

The genes are TRBV9 and TRBJ2-3, with 11 positions matching TRBD1. V shed 3 bases, J shed 4 bases, and the junction held 16 bases outside the gene matches. Germline V gene data show CDR1 as SGDLS and CDR2 as YYNGEE. The CDR3 runs to 19 residues. CDR3 residues: CASSAGTGGARWLADTQYF. The CDR3 nucleotides are TGTGCCAGCAGCGCCGGGACAGGGGGGGCCCGTTGGTTGGCAGATACGCAGTATTTT.

This chain uses TRBV5-4 with TRBJ2-7; D perhaps matches TRBD1 (5 bases). Trimming shortened V by 0 bases and J by 5 bases, and 12 bases separated the two germline ends. Germline V gene data show CDR1 as SGHNT and CDR2 as YYREEE (reference sequence). There are 14 residues in the CDR3. The DNA for the CDR3 is TGTGCCAGCAGCTTGGGGGGCAGGGTTCACGAGCAGTACTTC. This sequence encodes CASSLGGRVHEQYF.

This chain uses TRBV5-1 with TRBJ2-5; TRBD1 agrees at 8 bases. Germline V gene lookup returns CDR1 SGHRS and CDR2 YFSETQ. The CDR3 loop spans 15 amino acids. V lost 1 base, J lost 2 bases, and 4 bases stayed unmatched. The CDR3 spells CASSLTGGKQETQYF. DNA for the CDR3: TGCGCCAGCAGCTTGACAGGGGGAAAACAAGAGACCCAGTACTTC.

The J gene is TRBJ2-7, the V gene TRBV10-3, with 10 bases lining up with TRBD1. The CDR3 is 13 residues long. V dropped 4 bases and J dropped 7; count of bases not matched to a gene: 4. CDR1 and CDR2 (germline): ENHRY, SYGVKD. The CDR3 DNA follows: TGTGCCATCAGTGGACAGGGGGCGCAGGAGCAGTACTTC. Protein: CAISGQGAQEQYF.

The chain combines TRBV6-6 with TRBJ1-2, with D perhaps matching TRBD1 (5 bases). Trimming pared 6 bases from V and 2 bases from J, leaving 19 bases between. The CDR3 consists of 16 residues. In germline, CDR1 is MNHNY, CDR2 SVGAGI (reference sequence). CDR3 nucleotides: TGTGCCAGCAGCCTTCAGACAGCGATTCACAACTATGGCTACACCTTC. This codes for CASSLQTAIHNYGYTF.

The rearrangement uses TRBV28 and TRBJ2-3; D call uncertain. The CDR3 runs 12 residues. V lost 5 bases, J lost 6 bases, and 9 bases lay in between. CDR1 is MDHEN, CDR2 SYDVKM, per germline. This CDR3 reads CASSVTRDTQYF. For the CDR3, the DNA is TGTGCCAGCAGTGTCACCAGGGATACGCAGTATTTT.

The chain links TRBV5-8 to TRBJ1-6; D is undetermined. Deletions cut 1 base from V and 10 bases from J, with 15 bases between. Germline lookup yields CDR1 SGHTS and CDR2 YDEGEE. There are 15 residues in the CDR3. The CDR3 loop reads CASSLSRVISSPLHF. CDR3 DNA: TGTGCCAGCAGCTTGTCCCGGGTGATATCCTCACCCCTCCACTTT.

The chain is built from TRBV19 and TRBJ1-2; 8 nucleotides match TRBD1. The junction had 0 bases not matched to a gene; V was cut back by 2 bases and J by 7 bases. CDR1 is LNHDA and CDR2 is SQIVND in the germline V gene (reference sequence). The CDR3 has 12 amino acids. CDR3 loop: CASSITGGGYTF. The DNA of the CDR3 is TGTGCCAGTAGTATAACAGGGGGTGGCTACACCTTC.

The chain recombines TRBV11-2 with TRBJ2-2; D is perhaps TRBD2 (6 bases). Trimming took off 5 bases at V and 5 bases at J, with 15 bases between the two ends. CDR3 length: 15 residues. Per the germline V gene, CDR1 is SGHAT and CDR2 is FQNNGV. CDR3 DNA sequence: TGTGCCAGCAGCCCCGGGACTTATGGGACCGGGGAGCTGTTTTTT. Encoded protein: CASSPGTYGTGELFF.

V usage is TRBV12-5 and J usage is TRBJ2-1; D unclear. The CDR3 is 13 residues long. V gave up 0 bases and J gave up 4 bases, with 4 bases separating them. Germline V CDR1 and CDR2: LGHNT, FRNRAP. CDR3 amino acids: CASGLVRYNEQFF. The CDR3 region has the DNA TGTGCTAGTGGTTTGGTACGGTACAATGAGCAGTTCTTC.

About this clone itself: Other DNA sequences in this specimen translate into the identical CDR3. This chain joins TRBV5-1 and TRBJ1-1; 9 bases are a match to TRBD1. V shed 4 bases and J 5 bases; nucleotides not matched to a gene: 6. The CDR3 runs to 14 residues. Germline V gene lookup returns CDR1 SGHRS and CDR2 YFSETQ. The CDR3 nucleotides read TGCGCCAGCAGCCCCGGGACAGGGAATACTGAAGCTTTCTTT. Translated: CASSPGTGNTEAFF.

This chain links TRBV7-3 with TRBJ2-1; 11 bases agree with TRBD2. V lost 2 bases and J lost 6; bases outside the gene matches: 0. This CDR3 region has 14 residues. CDR1 is SGHTA and CDR2 is FQGTGA in the germline V gene. The CDR3 here is CASSLGTSGNEQFF. DNA of the CDR3: TGTGCCAGCAGCTTAGGGACTAGCGGCAATGAGCAGTTCTTC.

V and J are TRBV7-6 and TRBJ1-3, with D possibly matching TRBD1 (6 bases). CDR3 size: 17 residues. CDR1 is SGHVS, CDR2 FNYEAQ, per germline. The V gene lost 1 base and the J gene lost 1 base, with 14 bases spanning the gap. The CDR3 nucleotides read TGTGCCAGCAGCTTAGTAGGGGGTCCTGATTCTGGAAACACCATATATTTT. Translating it yields CASSLVGGPDSGNTIYF.

The chain carries TRBV5-8 and TRBJ1-1; 8 positions match TRBD1. Germline values: CDR1 SGHTS, CDR2 YDEGEE. The CDR3 runs to 14 residues. Losses at the gene ends were 2 bases for V and 7 bases for J; bases not matched to a gene: 7. The CDR3 region has the DNA TGTGCCAGCAGCTTACAGGGGGAGTGGGGTGAAGCTTTCTTT. Translation: CASSLQGEWGEAFF.

This rearrangement joins TRBV2 to TRBJ2-6, with D perhaps matching TRBD1 (6 bases). CDR3 length: 15 residues. Germline V gene data show CDR1 as SNHLY and CDR2 as FYNNEI. V was cut by 6 bases and J by 4 bases, with 13 bases left in between. The CDR3 loop reads CASSQGGIGANVLTF. The CDR3 DNA is TGTGCCAGCAGCCAAGGGGGAATCGGGGCCAACGTCCTGACTTTC.

This clone was counted a few times. This chain uses TRBV28 with TRBJ1-1; 9 nucleotides line up with TRBD1. Per germline, CDR1 MDHEN and CDR2 SYDVKM. Germline trimming cut 6 bases from V and 4 bases from J; bases unmatched to any gene: 6. The CDR3 consists of 14 residues. The CDR3 bases are TGTGCCAGCAGCTCCGGGACAGGGATCACTGAAGCTTTCTTT. This translates into CASSSGTGITEAFF.

The rearrangement uses TRBV28 and TRBJ1-2; no definite D call. V shed 5 bases and J shed 8 bases, with 21 bases lying between them. This CDR3 is 15 amino acids long. Looked up from germline, CDR1 is MDHEN and CDR2 is SYDVKM. This CDR3 reads CASSPPREITRGYTF. As DNA, the CDR3 is TGTGCCAGCAGTCCTCCCCGGGAGATAACTAGAGGCTACACCTTC.

The chain has TRBV28 and TRBJ1-6, with D possibly TRBD1 on 6 matching bases. Per germline, CDR1 MDHEN and CDR2 SYDVKM. Trimming removed 6 bases from V and 9 bases from J, with 15 bases in between. The CDR3 contains 14 residues. CDR3 sequence reads: CASREALTGSPLHF. The CDR3 DNA sequence: TGTGCCAGCAGAGAGGCCCTGACAGGTTCACCCCTCCACTTT. The whole variable domain, remainder taken from reference TRBV28 and TRBJ1-6, is DVKVTQSSRYLVKRTGEKVFLECVQDMDHENMFWYRQDPGLGLRLIYFSYDVKMKEKGDIPEGYSVSREKKERFSLILESASTNQTSMYLCASREALTGSPLHFGNGTRLTVT.

The rearrangement links TRBV6-5 to TRBJ1-1; 8 bases are shared with TRBD1. The junction had 8 bases not matched to a gene; V was cut back by 5 bases and J by 3 bases. Germline CDR1 is MNHEY and CDR2 is SVGAGI. The CDR3 length is 15 residues. The CDR3 is CASSRIGQGDTEAFF. The CDR3, as DNA: TGTGCCAGCAGTCGAATAGGACAGGGAGACACTGAAGCTTTCTTT.

The chain is built from TRBV6-5 and TRBJ1-5, with TRBD1 matching 7 bases. Germline V lookup: CDR1 MNHEY, CDR2 SVGAGI. CDR3 size: 14 residues. V shed 2 bases and J 4 bases; nucleotides not matched to a gene: 2. In nucleotides, the CDR3 is TGTGCCAGCAGTTACGGGACAGAAAATCAGCCCCAGCATTTT. It yields the protein CASSYGTENQPQHF.

The chain links TRBV6-2 or TRBV6-3 to TRBJ2-4; D may be TRBD2 (5 bases). CDR1 and CDR2 (germline): MNHEY, SVGEGT. V was trimmed by 0 bases and J by 6 bases, leaving 24 bases between them. This CDR3 has 19 residues. The CDR3 region is CASSYSLPTTRVRTNIQYF. CDR3 bases: TGTGCCAGCAGTTACTCTTTACCGACGACGCGGGTGAGAACAAACATTCAGTACTTC.

This clone was observed a few times. This chain links TRBV6-5 with TRBJ2-7; no definite D call. The CDR3 has 14 residues. Trimming pared 2 bases from V and 0 bases from J, leaving 8 bases between. The germline gives CDR1 MNHEY, CDR2 SVGAGI. This CDR3 is CASSYVQNSYEQYF. The DNA of the CDR3 is TGTGCCAGCAGTTACGTCCAAAACTCCTACGAGCAGTACTTC.

V is TRBV11-2 and J is TRBJ2-3; TRBD1 is a possible D gene (7 bases). V lost 0 bases and J 2 bases, leaving 12 bases between the germline ends. In germline, CDR1 is SGHAT, CDR2 FQNNGV. This CDR3 contains 16 residues. CDR3 residues: CASSLDARGDTDTQYF. The CDR3 region has the DNA TGTGCCAGCAGCTTAGACGCCAGGGGGGACACAGATACGCAGTATTTT. The complete variable domain, with remaining parts taken from reference TRBV11-2 and TRBJ2-3, reads EAGVAQSPRYKIIEKRQSVAFWCNPISGHATLYWYQQILGQGPKLLIQFQNNGVVDDSQLPKDRFSAERLKGVDSTLKIQPAKLEDSAVYLCASSLDARGDTDTQYFGPGTRLTVL.

This rearrangement joins TRBV20-1 to TRBJ1-1, with a weak D call TRBD1 (5 bases). Germline V gene sequence: CDR1 DFQATT, CDR2 SNEGSKA (reference sequence). V was cut by 3 bases and J by 6 bases, with 20 bases left in between. CDR3 length equals 15 residues. DNA for the CDR3: TGCAGTGCTAGTATCCGGCAGAAACAGGTCGCTGAAGCTTTCTTT. Its translation is CSASIRQKQVAEAFF.

This clone has just one count. The rearrangement links TRBV7-2 to TRBJ2-7; unclear D gene. Germline loops: CDR1 SGHTA, CDR2 FQGNSA. Trimming took 2 bases from V and 0 from J, leaving 5 bases between them. The CDR3 runs to 13 residues. The CDR3: CASSLYNSYEQYF. The CDR3 DNA follows: TGTGCCAGCAGCTTATATAACTCCTACGAGCAGTACTTC.